This record concerns one TCR beta chain sequence. Its cognate antigen is unknown. V lost 4 bases and J lost 8, with 17 bases in between. The germline V gene encodes CDR1 MRHNA and CDR2 SNTAGT. There are 14 residues in the CDR3. This sample was taken from a study of T cell responses to AZD1222 COVID-19 vaccine. Study results and caveats: Reportedly, nearly half of unique spike TCRs recognized epitopes outside B.1.351/B.1.1.7 mutations. Only a handful of AZD1222 recipients were seropositive at baseline.

The table came from immunoSEQ multiplex PCR; TCRdb's copy has only in-frame clones and leaves some out. There are 140,000 to 150,000 clones in the sample; 86% occur only once, and 5.1% lies in the top ten. The starting material was peripheral blood, obtained 28 days after the second AZD1222 dose. The V call is TRBV6-4, the J call TRBJ1-2; D ambiguous. The TCR originated in an adult who received the AZD1222 COVID-19 vaccine. The CDR3 region has the DNA TGTGCCAGCAGTGGGGAAGAAGGACTTTCCGGCTACACCTTC. This codes for CASSGEEGLSGYTF.